This TCR beta chain was captured by sequencing in a study of T cell clones after liver transplantation. The wider study: Immunosuppression withdrawal was tried within 2 years after liver transplantation in this trial. Overall study results and limits: In 5 of 8 subjects, circulating graft-donor-reactive CD4 TCRbeta sequences fell significantly after transplant. Post-transplant time points were not standardized, so conclusions are preliminary. The donor-reactive repertoire was only partly measurable in a couple of subjects, lacking donor cells.

The CDR3 is 14 residues long. Germline V gene data show CDR1 as MNHNS and CDR2 as SASEGT. Germline trimming cut 5 bases from V and 5 bases from J; bases unmatched to any gene: 6. Comments on this clone: Its matching antigen is unknown.

The protocol was immunoSEQ multiplex PCR, while the TCRdb copy is restricted to in-frame clones and leaves out a portion. Of roughly 120,000 clones detected, roughly nine tenths appear once; the ten largest clones hold approximately 0.88%. This receptor was identified in a human patient who received a liver transplant. Some T cells may have originated in the graft donor. The chain links TRBV6-1 to TRBJ2-7; 10 nucleotides align to TRBD2. Here the sequenced sample was CD4+ T cells from blood, taken 12 months after liver transplant. Here the CDR3 DNA reads TGTGCCAGCAGTCCGGCTAGCGGGAGAGACGAGCAGTACTTC. As protein: CASSPASGRDEQYF.